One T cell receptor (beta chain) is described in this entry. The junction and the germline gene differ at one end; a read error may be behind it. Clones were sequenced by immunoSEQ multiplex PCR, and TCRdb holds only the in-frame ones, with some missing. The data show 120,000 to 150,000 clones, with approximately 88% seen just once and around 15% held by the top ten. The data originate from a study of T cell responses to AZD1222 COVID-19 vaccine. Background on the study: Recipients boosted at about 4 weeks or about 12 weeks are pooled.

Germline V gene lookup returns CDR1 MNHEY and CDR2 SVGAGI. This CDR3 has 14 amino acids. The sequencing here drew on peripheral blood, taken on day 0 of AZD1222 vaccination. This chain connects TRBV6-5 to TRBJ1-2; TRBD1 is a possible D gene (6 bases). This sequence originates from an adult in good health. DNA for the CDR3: TGTGCCAGCAGCCGGACCGGGACAAGTATCGGCTCCACCTTC. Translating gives CASSRTGTSIGSTF.